This T cell receptor beta chain was recorded in a study of blood T cell repertoires in COVID-19 (dated by TCRdb to about 2020). For context, the study as a whole: Samples covering the acute and convalescent phases of COVID-19 were provided by collaborators in the United States, Italy and Spain. The material from the prospective study consisted of cDNA or gDNA derived from T cells, B-cell-depleted T cells, or PBMCs. Subjects who had been exposed to COVID-19, were actively infected with it, or had recovered from it provided the deeply sampled blood TCRbeta repertoires that made up the dataset. The repertoires were released in a freely available public database meant as a resource for research on the immune response to SARS-CoV-2. The samples were drawn from two sources: the first 160 participants of the ongoing ImmuneRACE study, and some 1,300 subjects contributed by 6 global collaborators. Sample metadata almost always included a de-identified subject ID, COVID-19 status, age in years and sex. HLA class I and class II types, where available, came from metadata supplied by the sample provider rather than from assay-based typing. The paper's findings and limits, for the study overall: Clinical and demographic metadata were provided uncurated, with the amount varying by source and participant.

The immunoSEQ Assay, a bias-controlled multiplex PCR, was used to amplify TCRbeta CDR3 regions from genomic DNA. Per the authors' processing: The number of nucleated cells in each sample was estimated from the amplification of reference gene primers within the assay. Sequence reads were collapsed and filtered to measure the absolute abundance of every unique TCRbeta CDR3 rearrangement. For each sample, productive Simpson clonality was calculated as the square root of Simpson's diversity index over productive rearrangements. The clones in this table, taken by TCRdb from immuneACCESS, are in-frame only. Not every clone is retained; where verified, under half of the shortfall comes from an unresolved V gene, and the cause of the rest is unknown. V, J and clone size reflect that table, while D and trimming were determined from the DNA. For this sample there are fewer than 300,000 clones; 81% appear just once. Of the sample, about 3.2% falls within the top ten clones.

Each collaborating institution followed its own protocols to collect whole blood in K2EDTA tubes. For TCRbeta analysis, collaborator samples were shipped as frozen whole blood, as isolated PBMCs, or as DNA extracted from either sample type. The trim is 7 bases for V and 5 bases for J, with a gap of 12 bases between the germline ends. Spanning cysteine to phenylalanine, the CDR3 consists of 12 amino acids. Left in the record is the CDR3 DNA by itself, 36 bases read in frame from the first base. Concerning this clone: Its recognized antigen is unknown. Base quality data are lacking; no much larger clone is found one base away.

This receptor was identified in a woman aged 55-70 years with active or convalescent COVID-19. What was sequenced was peripheral blood. This receptor chain uses TRBV12-3 or TRBV12-4 and TRBJ2-7, with a tentative D gene TRBD2 over 7 matching bases. The base sequence is TGTGCCAGCAAGCGGGACACCCACGAGCAGTACTTC. The translation is CASKRDTHEQYF.